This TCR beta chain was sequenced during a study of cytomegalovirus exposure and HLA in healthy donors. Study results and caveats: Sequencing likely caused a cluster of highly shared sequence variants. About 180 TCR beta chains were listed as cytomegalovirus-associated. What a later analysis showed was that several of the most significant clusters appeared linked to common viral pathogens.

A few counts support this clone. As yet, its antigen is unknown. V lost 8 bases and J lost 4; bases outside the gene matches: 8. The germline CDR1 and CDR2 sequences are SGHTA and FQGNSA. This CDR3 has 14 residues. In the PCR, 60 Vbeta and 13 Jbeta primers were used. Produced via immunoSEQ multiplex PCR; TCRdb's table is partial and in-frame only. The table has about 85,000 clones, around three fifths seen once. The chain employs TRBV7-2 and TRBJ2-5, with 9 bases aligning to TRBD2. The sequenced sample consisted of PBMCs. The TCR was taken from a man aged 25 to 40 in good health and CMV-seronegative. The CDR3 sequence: CASAMTSGGETQYF. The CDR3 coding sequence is TGTGCCAGCGCTATGACTAGCGGTGGAGAGACCCAGTACTTC.